One and the same sample provided the 14 T cell receptor beta chains below, sequenced in a study of T cell responses to AZD1222 COVID-19 vaccine. Assay used: immunoSEQ multiplex PCR; TCRdb lists only in-frame clones, some missing. Among roughly 150,000 clones listed, 90% to 95% were seen once. This sample comprised peripheral blood, obtained 28 days after the second AZD1222 dose. The receptors were gathered from an adult who received the AZD1222 COVID-19 vaccine.

The chain links TRBV30 to TRBJ2-5; D may be TRBD1 (7 bases). The CDR3 extends over 14 amino acids. The V end lost 5 bases, the J end lost 4 bases, and 17 bases lay between the germline ends. The germline V gene has CDR1 GTSNPN and CDR2 SVGIG (reference sequence). CDR3 protein: CAWGVGGGGETQYF. The DNA of the CDR3 is TGTGCCTGGGGAGTAGGAGGGGGCGGAGAGACCCAGTACTTC.

This chain connects TRBV18 to TRBJ1-4; no reliable D call. The CDR3 has 14 amino acids. Germline CDR1 reads KGHSH; CDR2 reads LQKENI. V was trimmed by 3 bases and J by 0 bases, leaving 5 bases between them. CDR3 in amino acids: CASSPGSTNEKLFF. CDR3 bases: TGTGCCAGCTCACCGGGGTCAACTAATGAAAAACTGTTTTTT.

CDR3 amino acids: CASSLADTGANIQYF. The CDR3, as DNA: TGCGCCAGCAGCTTGGCTGACACGGGAGCAAACATTCAGTACTTC. The J gene is TRBJ2-4, the V gene TRBV5-1; perhaps TRBD2 as D (6 bases). The CDR3 totals 15 residues. V was cut by 0 bases and J by 6 bases, with 13 bases left in between. The germline CDR1 and CDR2 sequences are SGHRS and YFSETQ.

The chain employs TRBV6-2 or TRBV6-3 and TRBJ2-1, with D possibly matching TRBD2 (6 bases). This CDR3 spans 15 amino acids. Germline V gene sequence: CDR1 MNHEY, CDR2 SVGEGT. V was cut by 7 bases and J by 8 bases, with 21 bases left in between. This chain's CDR3 is CASNPRWEAKDEQFF. The CDR3 bases are TGTGCCAGCAACCCTAGATGGGAGGCCAAGGATGAGCAGTTCTTC.

This rearrangement joins TRBV30 to TRBJ1-5; TRBD1 agrees at 8 bases. V lost 5 bases, J lost 2 bases, and 8 bases stayed unmatched. Germline-derived CDR1 and CDR2 are GTSNPN and SVGIG (reference sequence). This CDR3 is 15 amino acids long. The CDR3 sequence is CAWAKMTGGNQPQHF. As DNA, the CDR3 is TGTGCCTGGGCAAAAATGACAGGGGGCAATCAGCCCCAGCATTTT. The whole variable domain, remainder taken from reference TRBV30 and TRBJ1-5, is SQTIHQWPATLVQPVGSPLSLECTVEGTSNPNLYWYRQAAGRGLQLLFYSVGIGQISSEVPQNLSASRPQDRQFILSSKKLLLSDSGFYLCAWAKMTGGNQPQHFGDGTRLSIL.

CDR3 in DNA: TGTGCCAGCAGTACTTACCCGGCACAGGGGGTAACTGAAGCTTTCTTT. It codes for CASSTYPAQGVTEAFF. This chain joins TRBV25-1 and TRBJ1-1; the match to TRBD1 covers 8 bases. The length of the CDR3 is 16 residues. The germline V gene has CDR1 MGHDK and CDR2 SYGVNS. V trimming: 5 bases; J trimming: 5 bases; junction bases outside the gene matches: 13. Looking up the rest from reference TRBV25-1 and TRBJ1-1 gives the full variable domain: EADIYQTPRYLVIGTGKKITLECSQTMGHDKMYWYQQDPGMELHLIHYSYGVNSTEKGDLSSESTVSRIRTEHFPLTLESARPSHTSQYLCASSTYPAQGVTEAFFGQGTRLTVV.

This rearrangement joins TRBV28 to TRBJ1-5; no clear D. This CDR3 is built from 12 residues. With 9 bases removed from V and 4 bases from J, the gap between germline ends came to 10 bases. CDR1 MDHEN and CDR2 SYDVKM come from the germline V gene. CDR3 coding DNA: TGTGCCAGTACTCCCAGGAATCAGCCCCAGCATTTT. This translates into CASTPRNQPQHF.

This chain joins TRBV6-5 and TRBJ1-5, with D perhaps TRBD1 (6 bases). Germline CDR1 is MNHEY and CDR2 is SVGAGI. The germline V and J ends were trimmed by 6 bases and 3 bases, with 12 bases remaining between them. The CDR3 has 14 amino acids. CDR3 nucleotides: TGTGCCAGCAGGGGAGGACAGCCCAATCAGCCCCAGCATTTT. Its translation: CASRGGQPNQPQHF.

The chain carries TRBV28 and TRBJ2-7; D is ambiguous. The CDR3 has 13 residues. Germline CDR1 and CDR2: MDHEN and SYDVKM. The germline V and J ends were trimmed by 10 bases and 3 bases, with 16 bases remaining between them. This CDR3 is CATETSSIYEQYF. The CDR3 coding sequence is TGTGCCACAGAGACAAGTTCAATCTACGAGCAGTACTTC. Supplemented by reference TRBV28 and TRBJ2-7, the full variable domain reads DVKVTQSSRYLVKRTGEKVFLECVQDMDHENMFWYRQDPGLGLRLIYFSYDVKMKEKGDIPEGYSVSREKKERFSLILESASTNQTSMYLCATETSSIYEQYFGPGTRLTVT.

This chain uses TRBV7-9 with TRBJ1-2; 7 bases are shared with TRBD1. The V gene's germline CDR1 is SEHNR and CDR2 FQNEAQ (reference sequence). J was trimmed by 4 bases and V by 1 base; bases with no gene match: 15. The length of the CDR3 is 18 residues. The CDR3 loop is CASSLVRGDRVGFYGYTF. The CDR3 nucleotides read TGTGCCAGCAGCTTAGTCCGGGGAGACAGGGTCGGCTTCTATGGCTACACCTTC.

This sequence joins TRBV2 and TRBJ1-6; 10 bases are a match to TRBD1. J was trimmed by 9 bases and V by 7 bases; bases with no gene match: 9. The CDR3 totals 15 residues. Looked up from germline, CDR1 is SNHLY and CDR2 is FYNNEI. Written as DNA, the CDR3 is TGTGCCAGCACCCGGGACAGGGGAGTGGGTTCACCCCTCCACTTT. It translates to CASTRDRGVGSPLHF.

This clone was recorded once. The chain combines TRBV6-5 with TRBJ1-4, with TRBD1 as a possible D gene (6 bases). This CDR3 has 14 amino acids. The ends were cut back, 3 bases at V and 6 bases at J, with 11 bases in the middle. From germline, CDR1 is MNHEY and CDR2 SVGAGI. CDR3 amino acids: CASSYSRGYEKLFF. CDR3 DNA sequence: TGTGCCAGCAGTTATAGCAGGGGATATGAAAAACTGTTTTTT.

The chain combines TRBV2 with TRBJ2-1; D is undetermined. This CDR3 region has 12 residues. V lost 4 bases, J lost 9 bases, and 10 bases lay in between. Germline V CDR1 and CDR2: SNHLY, FYNNEI. The CDR3 spells CASSVISSEQFF. CDR3 nucleotides: TGTGCCAGCAGTGTTATTTCGAGTGAGCAGTTCTTC.

The J gene is TRBJ2-7, the V gene TRBV5-4; 7 bases fit TRBD2. Trimming removed 0 bases from V and 4 bases from J; junction bases left unmatched: 4. Germline CDR1 and CDR2: SGHNT and YYREEE (reference sequence). This CDR3 has 14 residues. CDR3 nucleotide sequence: TGTGCCAGCAGCTTGGAACTAGCGTCTTACGAGCAGTACTTC. It translates to CASSLELASYEQYF.